This record concerns one T cell receptor (beta chain) sequence. The CDR3 is made up of 18 amino acids. The V segment lost 3 bases and the J segment 0 bases; nucleotides outside the gene matches: 11. The germline CDR1 and CDR2 sequences are MNHNS and SASEGT. These data originate in a study of OX40 agonist ivuxolimab in advanced cancers. Here immunoSEQ multiplex PCR was the method, and the copy in TCRdb shows in-frame clones only, minus some. This table has about 79,000 clones, around 94% appearing once. The chain uses TRBV6-1 and TRBJ2-5; 9 bases are shared with TRBD2. The specimen comprised CD4+ or CD8+ T cells sorted from blood, sampled in a trial of the OX40 agonist ivuxolimab. The receptor comes from an adult with an advanced solid tumor such as melanoma, head and neck, liver or kidney cancer. In DNA form, the CDR3 reads TGTGCCAGCAGTGATCTCCTTAGCGGGGGCCTGTACCAAGAGACCCAGTACTTC. It encodes CASSDLLSGGLYQETQYF.